The clone carrying this T cell receptor (beta chain) was detected many times. For the second PCR, which ran for about 7 to 12 cycles, a sample-barcoded 5' primer and a J-beta primer mix were used. One entry per CDR3 protein, called by TCRdb with MiXCR from the 5' RACE reads. Altogether 600,000 to 800,000 distinct CDR3 sequences are present, over 40% being singletons, with the ten largest covering roughly 14%. The V end lost 4 bases, the J end lost 7 bases, and 13 bases lay between the germline ends. CDR3 size: 13 residues. CDR1 is SGHTA and CDR2 is FQGNSA in the germline V gene. This sample is part of a study of blood T cells in healthy people across ages.

The sample taken for sequencing was blood. The gene calls are TRBV7-2 and TRBJ1-2; D possibly corresponds to TRBD1 (5 bases). This TCR was sampled from a woman older than 75 in good health. The CDR3 protein is CASSSRGGGGYTF. CDR3 bases: TGTGCCAGCAGCTCGAGGGGTGGCGGTGGCTACACCTTC. The full variable domain, rest sourced from reference TRBV7-2 and TRBJ1-2, is GAGVSQSPSNKVTEKGKDVELRCDPISGHTALYWYRQSLGQGLEFLIYFQGNSAPDKSGLPSDRFSAERTGGSVSTLTIQRTQQEDSAVYLCASSSRGGGGYTFGSGTRLTVV.